This T cell receptor (beta chain) was found in a study of human T cells and chemical hapten exposure. Study-level background: Weekly scalp doses of diphenylcyclopropenone were given to patients during the roughly 26-week study. Predominantly women, the patients had alopecia areata, totalis or universalis. Findings and caveats of the study: Controls formed significantly fewer large CDR3 similarity clusters than expanded TCRs did.

As handled by the study authors: Sequenced samples showed a median of around 93,000 TCRs each, with counts running from around 24,000 to 710,000. Via MiXCR, TCRdb re-called the RACE reads, giving one row per CDR3 protein. The V and J calls were not made by the authors but by TCRdb's processing. Of 100,000 or so distinct CDR3 sequences in the sample, under 40% were seen once. Only a few counts were recorded for this clonotype. The target antigen is unknown. Noted time point: patch test 3, about 24 weeks after DPC sensitization. Treatment described: therapeutic diphenylcyclopropenone sensitization with weekly scalp DPC. Germline trimming cut 4 bases from V and 3 bases from J; bases unmatched to any gene: 5. Germline V gene lookup returns CDR1 SGHDN and CDR2 FVKESK. The CDR3 consists of 16 residues.

This sequence joins TRBV14 and TRBJ2-1; 11 bases are shared with TRBD2. The sequence was collected from a middle-aged man with alopecia areata. Some clones in this sample may be carry-over from other donors' samples. Sequencing used whole blood, obtained in connection with sensitization to the hapten diphenylcyclopropenone (DPC). The CDR3 is CASSPPGTSGYNEQFF. CDR3 nucleotide sequence: TGTGCCAGCAGCCCCCCCGGGACTAGCGGCTACAATGAGCAGTTCTTC.